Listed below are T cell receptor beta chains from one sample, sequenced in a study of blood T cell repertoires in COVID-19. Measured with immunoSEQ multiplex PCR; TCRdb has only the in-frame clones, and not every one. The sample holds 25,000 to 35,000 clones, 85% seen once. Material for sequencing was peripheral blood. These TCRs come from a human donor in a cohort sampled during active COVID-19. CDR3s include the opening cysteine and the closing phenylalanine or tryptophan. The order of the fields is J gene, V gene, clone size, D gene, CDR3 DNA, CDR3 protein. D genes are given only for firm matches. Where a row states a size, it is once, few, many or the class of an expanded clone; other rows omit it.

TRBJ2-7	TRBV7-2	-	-	TGTGCCAGCACCCTACGCCCCGATATCTACGAGCAGTACTTC	CASTLRPDIYEQYF
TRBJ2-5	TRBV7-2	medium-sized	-	TGTGCCAGCAGCCTAGCATTTAAGGGGGAGACCCAGTACTTC	CASSLAFKGETQYF
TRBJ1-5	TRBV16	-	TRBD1	TGTGCCAGCAGCCCTGGGGGACAGGGAAATAATCAGCCCCAGCATTTT	CASSPGGQGNNQPQHF
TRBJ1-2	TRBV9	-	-	TGTGCCAGCAGCGACAATCATTATAACTATGGCTACACCTTC	CASSDNHYNYGYTF
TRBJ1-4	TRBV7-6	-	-	TGTGCCAGCAGCTTAGCGCGGGGCGGTAATGAAAAACTGTTTTTT	CASSLARGGNEKLFF
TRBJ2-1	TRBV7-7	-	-	TGTGCCAGCAGCAAGGGGGGGACTTCCTACAATGAGCAGTTCTTC	CASSKGGTSYNEQFF
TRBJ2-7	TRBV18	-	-	TGTGCCAGCTCGTCGGTCCCATCCGGCGAGCAGTACTTC	CASSSVPSGEQYF
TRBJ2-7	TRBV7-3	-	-	TGTGCCAGCAGCTTAATTCAGGTAAGCTACGAGCAGTACTTC	CASSLIQVSYEQYF
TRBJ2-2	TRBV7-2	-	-	TGTGCCAGCAGCTTGGGACTCATGGGTCACGGGGAGCTGTTTTTT	CASSLGLMGHGELFF
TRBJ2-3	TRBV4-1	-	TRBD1	TGCGCCAGCAGCCAAGTAGGACAGGGGGCGTTAGATACGCAGTATTTT	CASSQVGQGALDTQYF
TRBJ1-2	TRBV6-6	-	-	TGTGCCAGCAGTTCCTTCGACCTCCAGGGGTCCGATGGCTACACCTTC	CASSSFDLQGSDGYTF
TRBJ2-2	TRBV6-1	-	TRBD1	TGTGCCAGCAGTGCGTTACAGGGGACCAACACCGGGGAGCTGTTTTTT	CASSALQGTNTGELFF
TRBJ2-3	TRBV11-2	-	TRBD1	TGTGCCAGCAGGCATCGACAGGGTTGGAGGTCCGCAGATACGCAGTATTTT	CASRHRQGWRSADTQYF
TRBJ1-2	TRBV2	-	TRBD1	TGTGCCAGCAGTGGTCGACAGGGAAAGGATGGCTACACCTTC	CASSGRQGKDGYTF
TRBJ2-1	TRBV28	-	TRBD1	TGTGCCAGCAGCCCCCCACAGGGGGCTGGGAGAAATGAGCAGTTCTTC	CASSPPQGAGRNEQFF
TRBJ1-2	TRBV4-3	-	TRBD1	TGCGCCAGCAGCCATTACATGGGACAGGCCTCGGGGGGCTATGGCTACACCTTC	CASSHYMGQASGGYGYTF
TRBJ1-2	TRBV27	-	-	TGTGCCAGCAGTATGACAGTTACCTATGGCTACACCTTC	CASSMTVTYGYTF
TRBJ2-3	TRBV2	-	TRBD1	TGTGCCAGCACCCGGCAGGGGGCGCAGACAGATACGCAGTATTTT	CASTRQGAQTDTQYF
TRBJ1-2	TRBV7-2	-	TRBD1	TGTGCCAGCAGCCGGCAGGGGGCGAACTATGGCTACACCTTC	CASSRQGANYGYTF
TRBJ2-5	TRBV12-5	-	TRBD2	TGTGCTAGTGGGCTTACTAGCGGGGAGGAGACCCAGTACTTC	CASGLTSGEETQYF
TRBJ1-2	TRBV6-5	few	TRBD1	TGTGCCAGCAGAAGGGGGCAGTCACTTAACTATGGCTACACCTTC	CASRRGQSLNYGYTF
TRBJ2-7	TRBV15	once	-	TGTGCCACCAGCAGAGTGCGGCAGGGCCACGAGCAGTACTTC	CATSRVRQGHEQYF
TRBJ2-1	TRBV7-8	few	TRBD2	TGTGCCAGCAGCCCCGCCCCCAGACTAGCGGGGGCCGCCTACAATGAGCAGTTCTTC	CASSPAPRLAGAAYNEQFF
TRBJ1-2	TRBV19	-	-	TGTGCCAGTAGCGGGACATGGTCTGACTATGGCTACACCTTC	CASSGTWSDYGYTF
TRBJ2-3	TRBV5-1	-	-	TGCGCCAGCAGCTTTTCTAGCGGCACAGATACGCAGTATTTT	CASSFSSGTDTQYF
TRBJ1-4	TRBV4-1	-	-	TGCGCCAGCTCCTGGAAGGGGAGGGAAAAACTGTTTTTT	CASSWKGREKLFF
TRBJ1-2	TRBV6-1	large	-	TGTGCCAGCAGTGAAATGGAACAGGATGGCTACACCTTC	CASSEMEQDGYTF
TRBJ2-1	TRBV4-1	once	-	TGCGCCAGCAGCCTACAGGCCCAGAGCTCCTACAATGAGCAGTTCTTC	CASSLQAQSSYNEQFF
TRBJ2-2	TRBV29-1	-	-	TGCAGCGTCCCAGGGGTGGCGGGCGGGGAGCTGTTTTTT	CSVPGVAGGELFF
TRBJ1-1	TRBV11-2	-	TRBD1	TGTGCCAGCAGCTTAGAAAGCCGACAGGGATGGACTGAAGCTTTCTTT	CASSLESRQGWTEAFF
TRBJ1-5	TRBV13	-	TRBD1	TGTGCCAGCAGCAGACAGGGAATCAATCAGCCCCAGCATTTT	CASSRQGINQPQHF
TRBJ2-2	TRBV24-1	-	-	TGTGCCACCGGTGAGGAGACCGGGGAGCTGTTTTTT	CATGEETGELFF
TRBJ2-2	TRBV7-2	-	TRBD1	TGTGCCAGCAGCCCGGACAGGCTGAACACCGGGGAGCTGTTTTTT	CASSPDRLNTGELFF
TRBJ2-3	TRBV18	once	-	TGTGCCAGCTCACCACGGGCGGGATTCGGCACAGATACGCAGTATTTT	CASSPRAGFGTDTQYF
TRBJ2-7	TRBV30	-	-	TGTGCCTGGAGTACGACAGAGACCTACGAGCAGTACTTC	CAWSTTETYEQYF
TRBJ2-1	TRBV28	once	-	TGTGCCAGCAGTTTTGCGGGGGCGGTGAATGAGCAGTTCTTC	CASSFAGAVNEQFF
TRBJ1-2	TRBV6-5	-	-	TGTGCCAGCAGGGCGGACATTAACTATGGCTACACCTTC	CASRADINYGYTF
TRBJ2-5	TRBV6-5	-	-	TGTGCCAGCAGTTACGATCGGGAAGGCTTCCAAGAGACCCAGTACTTC	CASSYDREGFQETQYF
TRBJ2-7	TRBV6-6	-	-	TGTGCCAGCAGTTACTCTACAGGGTTGGGCTACGAGCAGTACTTC	CASSYSTGLGYEQYF
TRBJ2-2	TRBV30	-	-	TGTGCCTGGAGGACTACAGCGAACACCGGGGAGCTGTTTTTT	CAWRTTANTGELFF
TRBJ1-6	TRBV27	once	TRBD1	TGTGCCAGCAGTTCCGGGACAGGGGTATCACCCCTCCACTTT	CASSSGTGVSPLHF
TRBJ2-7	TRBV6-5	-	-	TGTGCCAGCAGTTACCGGCAGGGTCCCTACGAGCAGTACTTC	CASSYRQGPYEQYF
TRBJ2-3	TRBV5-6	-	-	TGTGCCAGCAGCTTGTCAGGGTCCGCAGATACGCAGTATTTT	CASSLSGSADTQYF
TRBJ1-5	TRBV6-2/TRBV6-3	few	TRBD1	TGTGCCAGCAGTCCGACAGGGCCAGCCAATCAGCCCCAGCATTTT	CASSPTGPANQPQHF
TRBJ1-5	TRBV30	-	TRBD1	TGTGCCTGGAGTGTGGGACAGGGGATCTGGCAGCCCCAGCATTTT	CAWSVGQGIWQPQHF
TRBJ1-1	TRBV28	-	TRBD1	TGTGCCAGCAGTCTGGGGCAGGGGGGAAGACTCTCTGAAGCTTTCTTT	CASSLGQGGRLSEAFF
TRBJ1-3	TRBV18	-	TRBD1	TGTGCCAGCTCACCGGCTTTCCGGGACAGCGCCCTTGCCGGGGATTTT	CASSPAFRDSALAGDF
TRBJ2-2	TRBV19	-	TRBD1	TGTGCCAGTAGGGGACAGGGGGCGCCCGGGGAGCTGTTTTTT	CASRGQGAPGELFF
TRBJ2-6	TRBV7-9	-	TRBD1	TGTGCCAGCACTGCTGGACAGGGCCGTTCTGGGGCCAACGTCCTGACTTTC	CASTAGQGRSGANVLTF
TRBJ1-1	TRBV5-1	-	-	TGCGCCAGCAGCTTGGACACAATGAACACTGAAGCTTTCTTT	CASSLDTMNTEAFF
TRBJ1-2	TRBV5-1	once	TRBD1	TGCGCCAGCAGCGCACACAGGGGGGACTATGGCTACACCTTC	CASSAHRGDYGYTF
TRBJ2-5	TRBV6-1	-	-	TGTGCCAGCAGTGAAAGTCCGGGTTGGACCCAGTACTTC	CASSESPGWTQYF
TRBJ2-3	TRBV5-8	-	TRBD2	TGTGCCAGCAGCGGGGGACTAGCGGGAGCAGATACGCAGTATTTT	CASSGGLAGADTQYF
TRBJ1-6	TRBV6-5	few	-	TGTGCCAGCAGGATACAGGGAGCCTATAATTCACCCCTCCACTTT	CASRIQGAYNSPLHF
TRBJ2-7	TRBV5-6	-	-	TGTGCCAGCAGCTCGGTGGGAACAGGGTACGAGCAGTACTTC	CASSSVGTGYEQYF
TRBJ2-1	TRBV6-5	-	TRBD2	TGTGCCAGCAGTTACGCGGGGGGCTCCTACAATGAGCAGTTCTTC	CASSYAGGSYNEQFF
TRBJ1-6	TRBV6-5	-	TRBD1	TGTGCCAGCAGTTTTTCCGACAGGGGAATAAGGACCCTCCACTTT	CASSFSDRGIRTLHF
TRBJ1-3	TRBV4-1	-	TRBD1	TGCGCCAGCAGCCAACCCCGGACAGGGTACGGAAACACCATATATTTT	CASSQPRTGYGNTIYF
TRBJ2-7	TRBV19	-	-	TGTGCCAGTAGCTTCAGGGTCACAGTCTACGAGCAGTACTTC	CASSFRVTVYEQYF
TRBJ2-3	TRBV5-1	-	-	TGCGCCAGCAGCCGCGGGCCGGGGGACACAGATACGCAGTATTTT	CASSRGPGDTDTQYF